This is a list of T cell receptor beta chains from one sample in a study of CD8+CD57+ T cells in acquired aplastic anemia. TCRdb reprocessed the reads via MiXCR and lists one record per CDR3 protein. The sample lists under 250,000 distinct CDR3 sequences, about 37% occurring once. The sequencing sample was made of sorted CD4+, CD8+, or CD8+CD57+ T cells (not recorded which) from PBMCs. These receptors all come from a human donor in good health, serving as a control. Each CDR3 is given with its conserved first and last residue. The D gene is left open where the match is weak. Size tells how often a clone was seen (once, few, many) or the class of an expanded clone, and some rows leave it out.

cdr3_length clone_size j_call v_call d_call cdr3_aa cdr3_nt
14 many TRBJ2-3 TRBV19 TRBD2 CASSPSGSADTQYF TGTGCCAGTAGTCCTAGCGGGAGTGCAGATACGCAGTATTTT
11 NA TRBJ1-4 TRBV30 NA CAWSAYEKLFF TGTGCCTGGAGTGCCTATGAAAAACTGTTTTTT
16 many TRBJ1-1 TRBV25-1 NA CASSLTGGRPNTEAFF TGTGCCAGCAGTCTCACCGGGGGCAGACCGAACACTGAAGCTTTCTTT
12 many TRBJ2-3 TRBV13 NA CASSLDTDTQYF TGTGCCAGCAGCTTGGACACAGATACGCAGTATTTT
17 NA TRBJ2-7 TRBV9 NA CASSVAPRGGSHYEQYF TGTGCCAGCAGCGTAGCTCCTCGCGGGGGCTCTCACTACGAGCAGTACTTC
14 many TRBJ2-7 TRBV5-1 NA CASSLEWQAYEQYF TGCGCCAGCAGCTTGGAATGGCAGGCCTACGAGCAGTACTTC
14 few TRBJ1-2 TRBV6-1 NA CASTKSFQDYGYTF TGTGCCAGCACTAAATCGTTCCAAGACTATGGCTACACCTTC
15 NA TRBJ2-2 TRBV12-3/TRBV12-4 NA CASSPTDPITGELFF TGTGCCAGCAGTCCTACCGATCCTATCACCGGGGAGCTGTTTTTT
14 NA TRBJ2-1 TRBV5-1 NA CASSLFLSSSEQFF TGCGCCAGCAGCTTGTTCTTGAGCAGTAGTGAGCAGTTCTTC
12 many TRBJ2-5 TRBV20-1 NA CSARKGGETQYF TGCAGTGCTAGGAAGGGGGGTGAGACCCAGTACTTC
15 NA TRBJ2-7 TRBV5-1 TRBD1 CASSPTGGPNYEQYF TGCGCCAGCAGCCCGACAGGGGGACCCAACTACGAGCAGTACTTC
15 few TRBJ2-7 TRBV30 NA CAWSVRGLGPSEQYF TGTGCCTGGAGTGTACGGGGGTTAGGTCCCAGCGAGCAGTACTTC
12 many TRBJ2-1 TRBV14 NA CASSQDWREQFF TGTGCCAGCAGCCAAGACTGGCGGGAGCAGTTCTTC
16 many TRBJ1-6 TRBV5-1 NA CASSTSGFSYNSPLHF TGCGCCAGCAGCACTTCAGGGTTTTCCTATAATTCACCCCTCCACTTT
10 few TRBJ1-1 TRBV20-1 NA CSARRTEAFF TGCAGTGCTAGGCGGACTGAAGCTTTCTTT
16 once TRBJ2-5 TRBV7-9 TRBD1 CASSLGPGTAYETQYF TGTGCCAGCAGCTTAGGGCCCGGGACAGCCTACGAGACCCAGTACTTC
17 few TRBJ2-2 TRBV10-1 NA CASSENSPAHNTRGLFF TGCGCCAGCAGTGAGAATTCCCCGGCCCACAACACCAGGGGGCTGTTTTTT
15 once TRBJ2-5 TRBV29-1 TRBD2 CSVEPGGPHQETQYF TGCAGCGTTGAACCGGGAGGGCCACATCAAGAGACCCAGTACTTC
15 NA TRBJ1-3 TRBV6-1 TRBD1 CASSPTGGNGNTICF TGTGCCAGCAGTCCTACAGGGGGGAATGGAAACACCATATGTTTT
15 many TRBJ1-5 TRBV5-8 NA CASSLRSHSNQPQHF TGTGCCAGCAGTCTTCGCAGTCATAGCAATCAGCCCCAGCATTTT
13 many TRBJ2-7 TRBV5-4 NA CASSFGGAREQYF TGTGCCAGCAGCTTTGGAGGGGCTCGTGAGCAGTACTTC
16 NA TRBJ1-1 TRBV5-1 NA CASNQDRDTSNTEAFF TGCGCCAGCAACCAAGATCGGGACACTTCGAACACTGAAGCTTTCTTT
16 NA TRBJ2-5 TRBV10-1 NA CASSESGTWYQETQYF TGCGCCAGCAGTGAGTCGGGGACCTGGTACCAAGAGACCCAGTACTTC
12 NA TRBJ2-7 TRBV7-8 NA CASSLRWSEQYF TGTGCCAGCAGTCTGAGGTGGAGCGAGCAGTACTTC
16 many TRBJ1-4 TRBV9 TRBD1 CASSVDPGQGNEKLFF TGTGCCAGCAGCGTAGATCCGGGACAGGGGAATGAAAAACTGTTTTTT
12 NA TRBJ2-7 TRBV10-3 NA CAISWTVYEQYF TGTGCCATCAGTTGGACCGTCTACGAGCAGTACTTC
14 NA TRBJ1-5 TRBV5-8 NA CASSLTATNQPQHF TGTGCCAGCAGCTTGACAGCCACGAATCAGCCCCAGCATTTT
12 many TRBJ2-3 TRBV3-1 NA CASSQDRDTQYF TGTGCCAGCAGCCAAGATCGGGATACGCAGTATTTT
13 few TRBJ1-2 TRBV7-9 TRBD1 CASSDRDSGGYTF TGTGCCAGCAGCGATCGGGACAGTGGTGGCTACACCTTC
15 many TRBJ1-2 TRBV14 NA CASSQDTGIWYGYTF TGTGCCAGCAGCCAAGACACGGGCATTTGGTATGGCTACACCTTC